The rows below give T cell receptor beta chains drawn from one sample of a study of T cells in localized non-small cell lung cancer. TCRdb's table, derived via immunoSEQ multiplex PCR, lists solely in-frame clones and lacks some. The table shows 28,000 or so clones, with 91% occurring only once. The source material was peripheral blood, sampled before any cancer treatment. The receptors come from a female donor older than 55 with stage II squamous cell lung carcinoma. Both conserved end residues are part of each CDR3. The D gene is left open where the match is weak. Some rows have no size entry. The others give once, few or many, or a class for an expanded clone.

D: TRBD2; V: TRBV29-1; size: -; J: TRBJ2-3; CDR3: CSAAGTSGRVDTQYF; DNA: TGCAGCGCGGCCGGGACTAGCGGGAGAGTAGATACGCAGTATTTT
D: TRBD1; V: TRBV6-5; size: once; J: TRBJ2-7; CDR3: CASISTGSSSYEQYF; DNA: TGTGCCAGCATCTCGACAGGGAGTAGCTCCTACGAGCAGTACTTC
D: TRBD1; V: TRBV18; size: -; J: TRBJ1-5; CDR3: CASSPDRGGNQPQHF; DNA: TGTGCCAGCTCACCGGACAGGGGGGGGAATCAGCCCCAGCATTTT
D: TRBD1; V: TRBV5-6; size: -; J: TRBJ1-1; CDR3: CASSTPTGAGTEAFF; DNA: TGTGCCAGCAGCACGCCGACAGGGGCCGGAACTGAAGCTTTCTTT
D: TRBD2; V: TRBV4-2; size: -; J: TRBJ2-1; CDR3: CASSPGAGGSSSYNEQFF; DNA: TGTGCCAGCAGCCCAGGCGCGGGGGGGTCGAGCTCCTACAATGAGCAGTTCTTC
D: TRBD1; V: TRBV5-4; size: -; J: TRBJ1-2; CDR3: CASSPGQGYGYTF; DNA: TGTGCCAGCAGCCCCGGACAGGGCTATGGCTACACCTTC
D: -; V: TRBV7-2; size: -; J: TRBJ2-2; CDR3: CASSLRAGYTGELFF; DNA: TGTGCCAGCAGCTTGAGAGCAGGGTACACCGGGGAGCTGTTTTTT
D: -; V: TRBV15; size: -; J: TRBJ2-2; CDR3: CATRDIGTAGELFF; DNA: TGTGCCACCCGGGACATCGGGACCGCCGGGGAGCTGTTTTTT
D: TRBD2; V: TRBV2; size: -; J: TRBJ2-7; CDR3: CASSLAGTSYEQYF; DNA: TGTGCCAGCAGTTTAGCGGGGACCTCCTACGAGCAGTACTTC
D: -; V: TRBV6-5; size: -; J: TRBJ2-3; CDR3: CASNLRGSSTDTQYF; DNA: TGTGCCAGCAACTTACGGGGCTCGAGCACAGATACGCAGTATTTT
D: -; V: TRBV18; size: -; J: TRBJ2-7; CDR3: CASSPSTGPYEQYF; DNA: TGTGCCAGCTCACCCTCCACAGGGCCCTACGAGCAGTACTTC
D: TRBD1; V: TRBV6-5; size: -; J: TRBJ1-2; CDR3: CASSPGGYTGYTF; DNA: TGTGCCAGCAGTCCAGGGGGCTATACCGGCTACACCTTC
D: -; V: TRBV4-2; size: -; J: TRBJ1-6; CDR3: CASSPGPRNSPLHF; DNA: TGTGCCAGCAGCCCGGGACCGAGAAATTCACCCCTCCACTTT
D: TRBD2; V: TRBV7-2; size: once; J: TRBJ2-1; CDR3: CASSPRAGGFNEQFF; DNA: TGTGCCAGCAGCCCTCGAGCGGGGGGTTTTAATGAGCAGTTCTTC
D: -; V: TRBV15; size: -; J: TRBJ2-5; CDR3: CATSRDLGAGEETQYF; DNA: TGTGCCACCAGCAGAGATTTAGGGGCAGGGGAAGAGACCCAGTACTTC
D: TRBD2; V: TRBV18; size: -; J: TRBJ2-1; CDR3: CASSTTSRDNEQFF; DNA: TGTGCCAGCTCAACGACTAGCCGGGACAATGAGCAGTTCTTC
D: -; V: TRBV9; size: -; J: TRBJ2-3; CDR3: CASSAQQASTDTQYF; DNA: TGTGCCAGCAGCGCGCAACAGGCTAGCACAGATACGCAGTATTTT
D: -; V: TRBV28; size: -; J: TRBJ2-7; CDR3: CASKGWGAGSYEQYF; DNA: TGTGCCAGCAAGGGGTGGGGGGCAGGTTCCTACGAGCAGTACTTC
D: -; V: TRBV7-9; size: -; J: TRBJ1-3; CDR3: CASSPPKGVRPSGNTIYF; DNA: TGTGCCAGCAGCCCCCCGAAGGGCGTTAGACCCTCTGGAAACACCATATATTTT
D: -; V: TRBV7-2; size: -; J: TRBJ1-6; CDR3: CASSLVNSPLHF; DNA: TGTGCCAGCAGCTTAGTTAATTCACCCCTCCACTTT
D: TRBD1; V: TRBV25-1; size: -; J: TRBJ1-1; CDR3: CASSIGTGGATEAFF; DNA: TGTGCCAGCAGTATCGGGACAGGGGGGGCCACTGAAGCTTTCTTT
D: TRBD2; V: TRBV4-2; size: -; J: TRBJ2-5; CDR3: CASSLRAGQGGTSGEETQYF; DNA: TGTGCCAGCAGCCTAAGAGCGGGACAGGGGGGGACTAGCGGGGAAGAGACCCAGTACTTC
D: -; V: TRBV5-4; size: -; J: TRBJ2-5; CDR3: CASSLSRDRSETQYF; DNA: TGTGCCAGCAGCTTGTCGAGGGATAGATCAGAGACCCAGTACTTC
D: -; V: TRBV2; size: -; J: TRBJ2-5; CDR3: CASRWDRQETQYF; DNA: TGTGCCAGTAGGTGGGACCGTCAAGAGACCCAGTACTTC
D: TRBD1; V: TRBV7-9; size: -; J: TRBJ1-6; CDR3: CASSPDRGGSPLHF; DNA: TGTGCCAGCAGCCCGGACAGGGGAGGTTCACCCCTCCACTTT
D: TRBD1; V: TRBV9; size: -; J: TRBJ1-1; CDR3: CASSYGQGRRTEAFF; DNA: TGTGCCAGCAGCTATGGACAGGGCCGGAGGACTGAAGCTTTCTTT
D: -; V: TRBV5-8; size: -; J: TRBJ1-1; CDR3: CASSLNLMAMNTEAFF; DNA: TGTGCCAGCAGCTTGAACCTGATGGCTATGAACACTGAAGCTTTCTTT
D: -; V: TRBV5-1; size: few; J: TRBJ1-1; CDR3: CASSLGGVTEAFF; DNA: TGCGCCAGCAGCTTGGGTGGGGTCACTGAAGCTTTCTTT
D: TRBD1; V: TRBV5-1; size: once; J: TRBJ2-7; CDR3: CASSLMQGQSSYEQYF; DNA: TGCGCCAGCAGCTTGATGCAGGGACAGAGCTCCTACGAGCAGTACTTC
D: -; V: TRBV2; size: -; J: TRBJ2-2; CDR3: CASSEGANTGELFF; DNA: TGTGCCAGCAGTGAAGGGGCTAACACCGGGGAGCTGTTTTTT
D: -; V: TRBV7-9; size: -; J: TRBJ1-2; CDR3: CASSLPGIPYDF; DNA: TGTGCCAGCAGCCTCCCAGGGATTCCCTACGACTTC
D: -; V: TRBV2; size: once; J: TRBJ2-1; CDR3: CASSQNNEQFF; DNA: TGTGCCAGCAGTCAGAACAATGAGCAGTTCTTC
D: -; V: TRBV4-2; size: -; J: TRBJ2-3; CDR3: CASSSGRDLYTDTQYF; DNA: TGTGCCAGCAGCTCAGGAAGGGACTTATACACAGATACGCAGTATTTT
D: TRBD1; V: TRBV10-3; size: -; J: TRBJ2-3; CDR3: CAISDWDRASTDTQYF; DNA: TGTGCCATCAGTGATTGGGACAGGGCCAGCACAGATACGCAGTATTTT
D: -; V: TRBV19; size: -; J: TRBJ1-5; CDR3: CASEDRNQPQHF; DNA: TGTGCATCCGAGGACCGGAATCAGCCCCAGCATTTT
D: -; V: TRBV6-6; size: -; J: TRBJ1-6; CDR3: CASSSQDSANSPLHF; DNA: TGTGCCAGCAGTTCCCAGGACAGCGCTAATTCACCCCTCCACTTT
D: -; V: TRBV30; size: -; J: TRBJ1-5; CDR3: CAWDREYSNQPQHF; DNA: TGTGCCTGGGATAGGGAGTATAGCAATCAGCCCCAGCATTTT
D: TRBD2; V: TRBV11-2; size: -; J: TRBJ2-5; CDR3: CASRHRTSGETQYF; DNA: TGTGCCAGCAGACATAGGACTAGCGGGGAGACCCAGTACTTC
D: -; V: TRBV27; size: -; J: TRBJ1-5; CDR3: CASSFDGGQPQHF; DNA: TGTGCCAGCAGTTTCGATGGGGGACAGCCCCAGCATTTT
D: -; V: TRBV7-8; size: -; J: TRBJ1-5; CDR3: CASSLGVGNQPQHF; DNA: TGTGCCAGCAGCCTCGGTGTGGGCAATCAGCCCCAGCATTTT
D: -; V: TRBV7-2; size: -; J: TRBJ2-1; CDR3: CASSLAVGSYNEQFF; DNA: TGTGCCAGCAGCTTAGCGGTCGGCTCCTACAATGAGCAGTTCTTC
D: TRBD1; V: TRBV6-5; size: -; J: TRBJ1-2; CDR3: CAIGDRENYGYTF; DNA: TGTGCCATAGGGGACAGGGAAAACTATGGCTACACCTTC
D: -; V: TRBV11-1; size: -; J: TRBJ1-1; CDR3: CASSLGAPMNTEAFF; DNA: TGTGCCAGCAGCTTAGGAGCGCCAATGAACACTGAAGCTTTCTTT
D: -; V: TRBV5-6; size: few; J: TRBJ1-1; CDR3: CASSSIWAINTEAFF; DNA: TGTGCCAGCAGCTCCATATGGGCCATTAACACTGAAGCTTTCTTT
D: TRBD2; V: TRBV7-2; size: -; J: TRBJ2-3; CDR3: CASSLMRGGTDTQYF; DNA: TGTGCCAGCAGCTTAATGCGGGGGGGCACAGATACGCAGTATTTT
D: -; V: TRBV7-9; size: -; J: TRBJ2-7; CDR3: CASSAFSDEQYF; DNA: TGTGCCAGCAGCGCGTTTTCGGACGAGCAGTACTTC
D: TRBD1; V: TRBV19; size: -; J: TRBJ1-1; CDR3: CASRNDRGSATEAFF; DNA: TGTGCCAGTAGGAACGACAGGGGGAGCGCCACTGAAGCTTTCTTT